The TCR beta chain described here comes from a study of Tregs in tolerant kidney transplant recipients. This table comes from immunoSEQ multiplex PCR, and its TCRdb copy is limited to in-frame clones, with some not included. The table records around 66,000 clones, 80% to 90% of them present only once. The study, taken as a whole, reports: Few patients were studied, so findings need validation in larger groups. Donor-specific Treg expansion exceeded global Treg expansion in tolerant patients, suggesting antigen drive.

Of note for this clone: Its antigen is currently unknown.

CD4+CD25+CD127- Tregs, CD4+CD25- non-Tregs, CD4 and CD8 cells were sorted. The CDR3 runs to 13 residues. The V and J ends lost 3 bases and 8 bases respectively, with 14 bases between them. From germline, CDR1 is SGDLS and CDR2 YYNGEE. The specimen comprised Tregs from blood, sampled before the transplant. This receptor was obtained from a human donor who received a combined kidney and bone marrow transplant. This chain joins TRBV9 and TRBJ1-2; D ambiguous. The CDR3 coding sequence is TGTGCCAGCAGCGCCTCAGCTGGAGTAGGCTACACCTTC. This encodes CASSASAGVGYTF.